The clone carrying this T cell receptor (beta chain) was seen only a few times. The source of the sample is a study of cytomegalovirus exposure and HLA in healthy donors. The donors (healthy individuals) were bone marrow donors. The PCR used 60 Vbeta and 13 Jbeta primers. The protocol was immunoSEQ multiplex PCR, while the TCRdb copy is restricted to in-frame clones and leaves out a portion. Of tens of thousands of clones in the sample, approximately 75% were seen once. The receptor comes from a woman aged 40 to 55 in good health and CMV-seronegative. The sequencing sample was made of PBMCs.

The chain's CDR3 is CASSPWAGEGNTEAFF. The DNA of the CDR3 is TGTGCCAGCTCACCATGGGCAGGGGAAGGGAACACTGAAGCTTTCTTT. The rearrangement links TRBV18 to TRBJ1-1; a possible D gene is TRBD1 (6 bases). CDR3 length: 16 residues. Germline assignment: CDR1 KGHSH and CDR2 LQKENI. With 2 bases removed from V and 1 base from J, the gap between germline ends came to 14 bases.